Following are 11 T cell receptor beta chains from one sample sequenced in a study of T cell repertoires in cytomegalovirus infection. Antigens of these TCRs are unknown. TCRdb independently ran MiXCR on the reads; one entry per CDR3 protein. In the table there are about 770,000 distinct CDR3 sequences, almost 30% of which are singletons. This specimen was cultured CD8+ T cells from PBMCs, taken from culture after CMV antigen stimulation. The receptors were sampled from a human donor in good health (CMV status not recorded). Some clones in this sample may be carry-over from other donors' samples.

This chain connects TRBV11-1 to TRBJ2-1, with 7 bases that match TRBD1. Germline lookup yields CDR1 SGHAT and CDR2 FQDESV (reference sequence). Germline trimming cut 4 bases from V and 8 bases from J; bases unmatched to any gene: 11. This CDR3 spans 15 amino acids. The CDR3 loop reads CASSSSGTVLDEQFF. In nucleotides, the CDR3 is TGTGCCAGCAGCTCCTCGGGGACAGTTTTAGATGAGCAGTTCTTC.

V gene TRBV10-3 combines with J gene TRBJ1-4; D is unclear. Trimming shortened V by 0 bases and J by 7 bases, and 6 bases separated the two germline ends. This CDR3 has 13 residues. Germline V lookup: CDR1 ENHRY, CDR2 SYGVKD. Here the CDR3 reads CAISESGREKLFF. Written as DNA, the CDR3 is TGTGCCATCAGTGAGTCTGGGCGTGAAAAACTGTTTTTT.

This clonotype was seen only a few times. CDR3 in amino acids: CASSPGRTNLETQYF. As DNA, the CDR3 is TGTGCCAGCAGTCCCGGAAGAACCAACTTGGAGACCCAGTACTTC. The chain couples TRBV6-6 to TRBJ2-5; D call uncertain. The germline gives CDR1 MNHNY, CDR2 SVGAGI (reference sequence). Trimming took off 5 bases at V and 5 bases at J, with 18 bases between the two ends. The CDR3 totals 15 residues.

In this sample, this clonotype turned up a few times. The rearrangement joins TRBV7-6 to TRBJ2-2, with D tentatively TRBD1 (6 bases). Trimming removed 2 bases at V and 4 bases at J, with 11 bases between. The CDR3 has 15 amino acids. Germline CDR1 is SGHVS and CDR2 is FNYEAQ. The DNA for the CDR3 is TGTGCCAGCAGCTTACCCAGGGGACGCACCGGGGAGCTGTTTTTT. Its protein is CASSLPRGRTGELFF.

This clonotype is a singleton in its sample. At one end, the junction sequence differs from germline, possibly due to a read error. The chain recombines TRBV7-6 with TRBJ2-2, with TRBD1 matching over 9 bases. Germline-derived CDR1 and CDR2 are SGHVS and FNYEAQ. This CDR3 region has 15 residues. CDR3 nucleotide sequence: TGTGCTAGCAGCCTAGGGACAGGGAACACCGGGGAGCTGGTTTTT. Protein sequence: CASSLGTGNTGELVF.

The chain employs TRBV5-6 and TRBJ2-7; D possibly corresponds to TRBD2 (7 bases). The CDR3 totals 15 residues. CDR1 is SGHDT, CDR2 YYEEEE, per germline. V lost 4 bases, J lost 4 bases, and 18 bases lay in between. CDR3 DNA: TGTGCCAGCAGCGTGGGAGGGGGGGGTCCTTACGAGCAGTACGTC. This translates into CASSVGGGGPYEQYV.

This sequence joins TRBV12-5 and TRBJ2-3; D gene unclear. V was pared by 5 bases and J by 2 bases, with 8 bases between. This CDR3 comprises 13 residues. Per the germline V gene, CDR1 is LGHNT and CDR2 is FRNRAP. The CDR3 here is CASGGSFTDTQYF. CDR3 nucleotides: TGTGCTAGTGGTGGTTCTTTCACAGATACGCAGTATTTT. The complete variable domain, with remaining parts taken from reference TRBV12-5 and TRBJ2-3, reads DARVTQTPRHKVTEMGQEVTMRCQPILGHNTVFWYRQTMMQGLELLAYFRNRAPLDDSGMPKDRFSAEMPDATLATLKIQPSEPRDSAVYFCASGGSFTDTQYFGPGTRLTVL.

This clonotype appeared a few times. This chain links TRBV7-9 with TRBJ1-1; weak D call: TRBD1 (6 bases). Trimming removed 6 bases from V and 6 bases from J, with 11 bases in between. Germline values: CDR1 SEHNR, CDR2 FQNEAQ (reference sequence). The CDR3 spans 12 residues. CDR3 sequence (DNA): TGTGCCAGCAGAATCAACAGGGCTGAAGCTTTCTTT. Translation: CASRINRAEAFF.

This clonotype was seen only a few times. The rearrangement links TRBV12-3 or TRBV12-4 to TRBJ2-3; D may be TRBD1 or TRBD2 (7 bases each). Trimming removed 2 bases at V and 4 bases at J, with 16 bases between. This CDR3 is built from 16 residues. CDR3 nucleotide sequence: TGTGCCAGCAGTTTAACAGGGGAGGGGGCCTCAGATACGCAGTATTTT. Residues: CASSLTGEGASDTQYF.

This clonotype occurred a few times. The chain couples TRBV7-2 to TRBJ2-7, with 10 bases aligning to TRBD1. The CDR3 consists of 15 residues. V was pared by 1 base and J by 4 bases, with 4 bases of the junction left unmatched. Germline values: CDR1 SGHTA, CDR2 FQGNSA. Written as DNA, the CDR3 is TGTGCCAGCAGCTTAGAGACAGGGGGCCTATACGAGCAGTACGTC. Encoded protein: CASSLETGGLYEQYV.

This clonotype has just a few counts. The CDR3 DNA is TGCAGCGTTGTGGACGGGGACAGGGGATATACCGGGGAGCTGTTTTTT. Translation: CSVVDGDRGYTGELFF. J is TRBJ2-2 and V is TRBV29-1, with TRBD1 identical over 10 bases. The CDR3 sequence is 16 residues long. The germline gives CDR1 SQVTM, CDR2 ANQGSEA. V dropped 4 bases and J dropped 5; count of bases not matched to a gene: 10.